The clone carrying this T cell receptor (beta chain) showed up just a few times. Antigen unknown. Indicated time point: pre-sensitization, week 0. Treatment reported: therapeutic diphenylcyclopropenone sensitization with weekly scalp DPC. Blood collection took place prior to placing each patch test. Whole blood that had not been fractionated was the source of extracted total RNA. This entry belongs to a study of human T cells and chemical hapten exposure. Findings and limits, study-wide: The study found expanded TCRs formed significantly more large CDR3 similarity clusters than controls.

The library tagged individual cDNA molecules with unique molecular identifiers. TCRdb used MiXCR to reprocess the RACE reads, holding one entry per CDR3 protein. The sample carries around 300,000 distinct CDR3 sequences, about 5% recorded once. The germline CDR1 and CDR2 sequences are MNHNS and SASEGT. This CDR3 has 13 residues. V was trimmed by 6 bases and J by 5 bases, leaving 11 bases between them. The sample here was whole blood, taken in connection with sensitization to the hapten diphenylcyclopropenone (DPC). The chain joins TRBV6-1 to TRBJ1-5, with D perhaps TRBD1 (6 bases). The sequence was collected from a woman younger than 35 with alopecia areata. Some clones in this sample may be carry-over from other donors' samples. CDR3 sequence reads: CASRETGDQPQHF. The CDR3 nucleotides are TGTGCCAGCAGGGAGACAGGAGATCAGCCCCAGCATTTT.